This entry lists 16 T cell receptor beta chains sequenced from one sample in a study of blood T cell repertoires in COVID-19. Here immunoSEQ multiplex PCR was the method, and the copy in TCRdb shows in-frame clones only, minus some. The profile shows fewer than 110,000 clones, about 87% of them singletons. The source material was peripheral blood. These receptors were taken from a human donor in a cohort sampled during active or convalescent COVID-19.

V is TRBV10-1 and J is TRBJ2-3; a possible D gene is TRBD2 (6 bases). Germline V gene data show CDR1 as WNHNN and CDR2 as SYGVQD (reference sequence). This CDR3 has 13 amino acids. The ends were cut back, 8 bases at V and 8 bases at J, with 17 bases in the middle. CDR3 sequence: CASGGTARVTQYF. The CDR3 bases are TGCGCCAGCGGAGGGACTGCCCGTGTTACGCAGTATTTT.

The V gene is TRBV11-2, the J gene TRBJ2-5; D remains ambiguous. V was clipped by 3 bases and J by 4 bases, with 9 bases between them. The CDR3 sequence is 13 residues long. In germline, CDR1 is SGHAT, CDR2 FQNNGV. As DNA, the CDR3 is TGTGCCAGCAGCTTGAGGTCGAGAGAGACCCAGTACTTC. This codes for CASSLRSRETQYF.

The rearrangement uses TRBV5-6 and TRBJ1-5; D not resolved. CDR1 and CDR2 (germline): SGHDT, YYEEEE. With 0 bases removed from V and 8 bases from J, the gap between germline ends came to 9 bases. This CDR3 region has 13 residues. The chain's CDR3 is CASSLDPGEPQHF. As DNA, the CDR3 is TGTGCCAGCAGCTTGGACCCCGGTGAGCCCCAGCATTTT.

The V and J genes are TRBV6-5 and TRBJ1-6, with 9 bases identical to TRBD1. The CDR3 has 14 amino acids. Germline V lookup: CDR1 MNHEY, CDR2 SVGAGI. The J segment lost 9 bases and the V segment lost 5 bases, leaving 5 bases of the junction unmatched. The CDR3 sequence is CASSTGQGGSPLHF. The CDR3 nucleotides read TGTGCCAGCAGTACGGGACAGGGCGGTTCACCCCTCCACTTT.

This rearrangement joins TRBV18 to TRBJ2-2; 7 bases are shared with TRBD1. The CDR3 covers 17 residues. Per germline, CDR1 KGHSH and CDR2 LQKENI. The ends lost 3 bases at V and 0 bases at J; junction bases unmatched: 7. The DNA of the CDR3 is TGTGCCAGCTCACCGGGTTGGGACAGAACGAACACCGGGGAGCTGTTTTTT. This codes for CASSPGWDRTNTGELFF.

The chain carries TRBV7-3 and TRBJ1-1, with D hard to call. The CDR3 is 14 amino acids. From germline, CDR1 is SGHTA and CDR2 FQGTGA. Trimming cost V 6 bases and J 2 bases, with 13 bases left between them. As DNA, the CDR3 is TGTGCCAGCAGTCCCGGAGGACCCAACACTGAAGCTTTCTTT. It translates to CASSPGGPNTEAFF.

V and J are TRBV2 and TRBJ1-2; TRBD1 matches at 7 bases. The CDR3 has 14 amino acids. V gave up 5 bases and J gave up 5 bases; unmatched junction bases: 8. The germline gives CDR1 SNHLY, CDR2 FYNNEI. CDR3 region: CASSSDRVSYGYTF. In nucleotides, the CDR3 is TGTGCCAGCAGTTCCGACAGGGTTTCGTATGGCTACACCTTC.

For the CDR3, the DNA is TGTGCCAGCAGCCAAGTAGGACCCGGGGGTACGCAGTATTTT. Protein product: CASSQVGPGGTQYF. The chain employs TRBV4-2 and TRBJ2-3, with D possibly matching TRBD2 (6 bases). The V end was cut by 1 base, the J end by 8 bases, with 13 bases between. The CDR3 contains 14 residues. The germline V gene has CDR1 LGHNA and CDR2 YNFKEQ.

This clone appeared once. The V and J genes are TRBV23-1 and TRBJ2-3, with TRBD1 matching over 10 bases. TRBV23-1 is designated an ORF whose function remains uncertain. V shed 4 bases and J 0 bases; nucleotides not matched to a gene: 7. This CDR3 comprises 17 residues. The CDR3 DNA sequence: TGCGCCAGCAGTCCAAAGACAGGGGGCCAGAGCACAGATACGCAGTATTTT. Translated, it gives CASSPKTGGQSTDTQYF.

The genes are TRBV9 and TRBJ2-7; the match to TRBD1 covers 7 bases. V trimming: 3 bases; J trimming: 7 bases; junction bases outside the gene matches: 7. The CDR3 runs to 13 residues. Germline CDR1 is SGDLS and CDR2 is YYNGEE. The CDR3 nucleotides read TGTGCCAGCAGCGCAAAGACAGGGTGGGAGCAGTACTTC. Its protein product is CASSAKTGWEQYF. Using reference TRBV9 and TRBJ2-7 for the parts outside the CDR3, the full variable domain is DSGVTQTPKHLITATGQRVTLRCSPRSGDLSVYWYQQSLDQGLQFLIQYYNGEERAKGNILERFSAQQFPDLHSELNLSSLELGDSALYFCASSAKTGWEQYFGPGTRLTVT.

The chain is built from TRBV4-2 and TRBJ1-4, with TRBD1 identical over 7 bases. The ends lost 3 bases at V and 7 bases at J; junction bases unmatched: 8. Germline V CDR1 and CDR2: LGHNA, YNFKEQ. The CDR3 contains 15 residues. The CDR3 DNA reads TGTGCCAGCAGCCAGCCAAGGCAGGGGGGTGAAAAACTGTTTTTT. The encoded protein is CASSQPRQGGEKLFF.

The rearrangement links TRBV18 to TRBJ1-2; 9 bases align to TRBD1. The junction had 9 bases not matched to a gene; V was cut back by 3 bases and J by 7 bases. The V gene's germline CDR1 is KGHSH and CDR2 LQKENI. The CDR3 totals 15 residues. CDR3 coding DNA: TGTGCCAGCTCACCGTCCCGGGACAGGGAGAGTGGCTACACCTTC. This sequence encodes CASSPSRDRESGYTF.

This clone was seen only a few times. The genes are TRBV9 and TRBJ1-1, with D maybe TRBD1 (6 bases). CDR1 and CDR2 (germline): SGDLS, YYNGEE. This CDR3 is 14 amino acids long. V lost 4 bases to trimming and J lost 5 bases, with 15 bases between them. The CDR3 loop is CASSTGGAGTEAFF. The CDR3 nucleotides read TGTGCCAGCAGCACCGGGGGGGCGGGGACTGAAGCTTTCTTT.

The V call is TRBV6-1, the J call TRBJ1-5; TRBD1 matches at 8 bases. V dropped 2 bases and J dropped 7; count of bases not matched to a gene: 4. The CDR3 extends over 14 amino acids. The V gene's germline CDR1 is MNHNS and CDR2 SASEGT. Written as DNA, the CDR3 is TGTGCCAGCAGTGAACAGGGGGCGGAACAGCCCCAGCATTTT. Its protein product is CASSEQGAEQPQHF.

This clone was found a few times. The rearrangement joins TRBV7-3 to TRBJ2-1, with 8 bases matching TRBD2. Germline loops: CDR1 SGHTA, CDR2 FQGTGA. The CDR3 contains 16 residues. V gave up 5 bases and J gave up 8 bases; unmatched junction bases: 14. The CDR3 DNA is TGTGCCAGCAGCACAAAAACGGGACTAGGGGGAGATGAGCAGTTCTTC. Translated, it gives CASSTKTGLGGDEQFF.

The CDR3 nucleotides read TGTGCCAGCAGTAACAGGGCCACCGGGGAGCTGTTTTTT. Translation: CASSNRATGELFF. V gene TRBV6-4 combines with J gene TRBJ2-2; D might be TRBD1 (6 bases). This CDR3 contains 13 residues. In germline, CDR1 is MRHNA, CDR2 SNTAGT. V was cut by 5 bases and J by 4 bases, with 8 bases left in between.